This T cell receptor (beta chain) was retrieved from a study of shared clonotypes between healthy human individuals. Study at large: Each donor's CD4 naive and CD4 memory cells filled three plates apiece, CD8 naive two, and CD8 memory one. Whole-study results and caveats: In a few donors, around 5% of naive CD4 clonotypes appeared in common. With few donors, the genetic and exposure-history diversity represented was limited.

Assay: immunoSEQ multiplex PCR; the TCRdb copy retains only in-frame clones and omits some. The sample lists under 2,500,000 clones; around 95% were seen once. A word on this clone: The target antigen is unknown.

Material: naive CD4+ T cells sorted from blood. Subset indicated: CD45RA+ positively selected. This clonotype was sampled from a man between 18 and 29 years old in good health.

This chain's CDR3 is CASSWGATGADNEQFF. CDR3 DNA: TGCGCCAGCAGCTGGGGGGCGACAGGGGCGGACAATGAGCAGTTCTTC. This chain joins TRBV5-1 and TRBJ2-1, with TRBD1 matching 8 bases. The germline gives CDR1 SGHRS, CDR2 YFSETQ. Trimming took 3 bases from V and 5 from J; bases not matched to a gene: 10. The CDR3 sequence is 16 residues long.